One and the same sample provided the 28 T cell receptor beta chains below, sequenced in a study of immune evolution from preneoplasia to lung adenocarcinoma. Method: immunoSEQ multiplex PCR; TCRdb's copy keeps in-frame clones and lacks some. The data contain about 5,000 clones, roughly 76% of them seen just once; the ten biggest clones take up 11%. Material for sequencing was FFPE adjacent normal lung tissue. The receptors shown here come from an older donor with lung adenocarcinoma.

The chain employs TRBV7-9 and TRBJ2-7, with 7 bases lining up with TRBD1. CDR3 length: 13 residues. Germline V gives CDR1 SEHNR, CDR2 FQNEAQ (reference sequence). The ends lost 5 bases at V and 6 bases at J; junction bases unmatched: 7. The chain's CDR3 is CASSRTGEIEQYF. CDR3 coding DNA: TGTGCCAGCAGCCGAACAGGGGAGATCGAGCAGTACTTC.

The gene calls are TRBV9 and TRBJ2-7; TRBD2 agrees at 9 bases. The length of the CDR3 is 15 residues. The J segment lost 6 bases and the V segment lost 0 bases, leaving 7 bases of the junction unmatched. The V gene's germline CDR1 is SGDLS and CDR2 YYNGEE. As DNA, the CDR3 is TGTGCCAGCAGCGTAGGGATTAGCGGGAGTGCCGAGCAGTACTTC. This codes for CASSVGISGSAEQYF.

This chain joins TRBV4-2 and TRBJ2-5, with 10 bases lining up with TRBD2. The trim removed 4 bases at V and 2 bases at J, leaving 7 bases unmatched. Germline CDR1 LGHNA, CDR2 YNFKEQ. This CDR3 has 16 residues. The CDR3 DNA sequence: TGTGCCAGCAGCCCGAGAGCGGGAGGGGGGCAAGAGACCCAGTACTTC. Its translation: CASSPRAGGGQETQYF.

The chain couples TRBV11-2 to TRBJ2-6; no clear D gene. V lost 0 bases to trimming and J lost 0 bases, with 0 bases between them. CDR3 length equals 14 residues. CDR1 SGHAT and CDR2 FQNNGV come from the germline V gene. Here the CDR3 reads CASSLDSGANVLTF. The CDR3 nucleotides read TGTGCCAGCAGCTTAGACTCTGGGGCCAACGTCCTGACTTTC.

V and J are TRBV28 and TRBJ1-2, with a weak D call TRBD1 (5 bases). V was pared by 3 bases and J by 3 bases, with 8 bases between. CDR3 length: 13 residues. The germline V gene encodes CDR1 MDHEN and CDR2 SYDVKM. For the CDR3, the DNA is TGTGCCAGCAGTTTTGGGGGGGACTATGGCTACACCTTC. Protein sequence: CASSFGGDYGYTF.

V gene TRBV28 combines with J gene TRBJ2-1, with a tentative D call TRBD1 (5 bases). The germline gives CDR1 MDHEN, CDR2 SYDVKM. V was pared by 2 bases and J by 8 bases, with 13 bases between. CDR3 length: 14 residues. DNA for the CDR3: TGTGCCAGCAGTTTACAGGGTTCTTGGTATGAGCAGTTCTTC. Its translation is CASSLQGSWYEQFF.

This clone has more than one count but fewer than ten. The chain uses TRBV5-4 and TRBJ2-1; 8 bases fit TRBD2. Looked up from germline, CDR1 is SGHNT and CDR2 is YYREEE (reference sequence). V was clipped by 4 bases and J by 8 bases; unmatched bases: 8. This CDR3 comprises 14 residues. CDR3 sequence (DNA): TGTGCCAGCAGCCCGGGACTAGGGTTCTATGAGCAGTTCTTC. It specifies CASSPGLGFYEQFF.

The rearrangement links TRBV14 to TRBJ2-2, with D perhaps matching TRBD2 (6 bases). Germline CDR1 is SGHDN and CDR2 is FVKESK. Trimming removed 5 bases from V and 5 bases from J, with 15 bases in between. The CDR3 totals 15 residues. CDR3 protein: CASSTISGITGELFF. The CDR3 nucleotides read TGTGCCAGCAGCACCATTAGCGGCATTACCGGGGAGCTGTTTTTT.

J is TRBJ2-1 and V is TRBV29-1; TRBD2 matches 14 bases. The CDR3 spans 14 residues. V lost 6 bases, J lost 4 bases, and 2 bases stayed unmatched. Germline lookup yields CDR1 SQVTM and CDR2 ANQGSEA. The CDR3 spells CSVRLAGGYNEQFF. In DNA, the CDR3 is TGCAGCGTAAGACTAGCGGGAGGGTACAATGAGCAGTTCTTC.

The V and J genes are TRBV7-8 and TRBJ1-2, with D possibly matching TRBD1 (6 bases). Germline CDR1 is SGHVS and CDR2 is FQNEAQ. There are 13 residues in the CDR3. Trimming removed 2 bases from V and 8 bases from J, with 12 bases in between. CDR3 DNA sequence: TGTGCCAGCAGCTTAAGCAGGGGTGACGGCTACACCTTC. Translating gives CASSLSRGDGYTF.

About this clone: One junction end disagrees with the germline gene, perhaps due to a read error. V and J are TRBV11-1 and TRBJ2-7; 7 positions match TRBD1. This CDR3 comprises 14 residues. CDR1 is SGHAT, CDR2 FQDESV, per germline (reference sequence). The CDR3 DNA sequence: TGTGCCAGCAGCTTTGACAGGGTCTCCTACGAGCAGTGCTTC. Encoded protein: CASSFDRVSYEQCF.

J is TRBJ2-1 and V is TRBV11-3, with 10 nucleotides matching TRBD2. Losses at the gene ends were 5 bases for V and 9 bases for J; bases not matched to a gene: 16. The germline gives CDR1 SGHNT, CDR2 YENEEA. The CDR3 has 17 residues. The CDR3 spells CASSPTSGTSVPREQFF. DNA of the CDR3: TGTGCCAGCAGCCCCACCTCCGGGACTAGCGTACCCCGTGAGCAGTTCTTC.

The chain is built from TRBV5-1 and TRBJ2-7; D is possibly TRBD1 or TRBD2 (5 bases each). The CDR3 has 14 amino acids. The germline V gene has CDR1 SGHRS and CDR2 YFSETQ. Trimming took off 1 base at V and 2 bases at J, with 10 bases between the two ends. CDR3 sequence (DNA): TGCGCCAGCAGCTTGTGGGACCCGACCTACGAGCAGTACTTC. It yields the protein CASSLWDPTYEQYF. Together with reference TRBV5-1 and TRBJ2-7, the CDR3 gives the full variable domain: KAGVTQTPRYLIKTRGQQVTLSCSPISGHRSVSWYQQTPGQGLQFLFEYFSETQRNKGNFPGRFSGRQFSNSRSEMNVSTLELGDSALYLCASSLWDPTYEQYFGPGTRLTVT.

The CDR3 coding sequence is TGTGCCAGTAGTATACGCCCAGGACCAGAAGACGAGCAGTACTTC. Residues: CASSIRPGPEDEQYF. The chain couples TRBV19 to TRBJ2-7; D remains ambiguous. This CDR3 contains 15 residues. The V gene lost 2 bases and the J gene lost 5 bases, with 16 bases spanning the gap. CDR1 is LNHDA and CDR2 is SQIVND in the germline V gene (reference sequence).

This rearrangement joins TRBV11-2 to TRBJ2-7, with D possibly called TRBD1 or TRBD2 (5 bases each). The V and J ends lost 5 bases and 2 bases respectively, with 16 bases between them. Germline CDR1 reads SGHAT; CDR2 reads FQNNGV. The CDR3 sequence is 15 residues long. CDR3 in DNA: TGTGCCAGCAGCCTCTTAAGGGACGCAACCTACGAGCAGTACTTC. This translates into CASSLLRDATYEQYF.

For this clone: Different DNA sequences within this sample yield the same CDR3. The chain uses TRBV29-1 and TRBJ1-2; D is ambiguous. Trimming shortened V by 4 bases and J by 6 bases, and 9 bases separated the two germline ends. The CDR3 extends over 11 amino acids. Germline lookup yields CDR1 SQVTM and CDR2 ANQGSEA. CDR3 DNA: TGCAGCGTTGGAAGTACTCATGGCTACACCTTC. Its translation is CSVGSTHGYTF.

This chain connects TRBV5-4 to TRBJ2-5; tentative D call: TRBD2 (5 bases). There are 13 residues in the CDR3. Trimming left V 4 bases short and J 1 base short, with 8 bases between. From germline, CDR1 is SGHNT and CDR2 YYREEE (reference sequence). CDR3 nucleotides: TGTGCCAGCAGCCCAGGACTCCAAGAGACCCAGTACTTC. Translated: CASSPGLQETQYF.

The rearrangement joins TRBV29-1 to TRBJ2-3; D possibly matches TRBD1 or TRBD2 (5 bases each). V was clipped by 4 bases and J by 2 bases, with 16 bases between them. The CDR3 extends over 15 amino acids. Germline V gene data show CDR1 as SQVTM and CDR2 as ANQGSEA. The CDR3 loop reads CSVAGTVIATDTQYF. The CDR3 region has the DNA TGCAGCGTTGCCGGGACCGTGATAGCCACAGATACGCAGTATTTT.

This clone was seen a few times. V gene TRBV4-3 combines with J gene TRBJ2-2; D gene uncertain. The ends were cut back, 3 bases at V and 1 base at J, with 9 bases in the middle. Looked up from germline, CDR1 is LGHNA and CDR2 is YSLEER. The CDR3 spans 15 residues. As DNA, the CDR3 is TGCGCCAGCAGCCAGTATCCACAGAACACCGGGGAGCTGTTTTTT. Its protein product is CASSQYPQNTGELFF.

Only one count was recorded for this clone. An end of the junction differs from the germline gene, which may be a read error. This rearrangement joins TRBV6-5 to TRBJ1-1; 7 bases are a match to TRBD1. The germline gives CDR1 MNHEY, CDR2 SVGAGI. The CDR3 spans 15 residues. The CDR3 DNA is TGTGCCAGCAGTAGGGACTACAGGGGCCACACTGAATCTTTCTTT. As protein: CASSRDYRGHTESFF.

This clone turned up a few times. The chain links TRBV4-2 to TRBJ2-7, with 10 nucleotides matching TRBD1. V trimming: 4 bases; J trimming: 0 bases; junction bases outside the gene matches: 3. The CDR3 spans 15 residues. The germline V gene encodes CDR1 LGHNA and CDR2 YNFKEQ. The DNA of the CDR3 is TGTGCCAGCAGCCCCGACAGGGGGCCCTCCTACGAGCAGTACTTC. Residues: CASSPDRGPSYEQYF.

The V call is TRBV4-1, the J call TRBJ2-4; 7 bases are a match to TRBD2. CDR1 and CDR2 from the germline V gene are MGHRA and YSYEKL. This CDR3 has 17 residues. The J segment lost 0 bases and the V segment lost 4 bases, leaving 9 bases of the junction unmatched. CDR3 amino acids: CASSRLAIVIAKNIQYF. The DNA of the CDR3 is TGCGCCAGCAGCCGACTAGCAATAGTAATAGCCAAAAACATTCAGTACTTC.

The V call is TRBV7-9, the J call TRBJ2-6; D ambiguous. Per the germline V gene, CDR1 is SEHNR and CDR2 is FQNEAQ (reference sequence). V gave up 7 bases and J gave up 0 bases, with 7 bases separating them. This CDR3 contains 14 residues. CDR3 DNA: TGTGCCAGCACACTGAGCTCTGGGGCCAACGTCCTGACTTTC. Its translation: CASTLSSGANVLTF.

The chain joins TRBV6-1 to TRBJ2-7; possible D gene TRBD1, 6 bases. Germline values: CDR1 MNHNS, CDR2 SASEGT. V was clipped by 6 bases and J by 4 bases, with 10 bases between them. The CDR3 is 12 residues long. CDR3 bases: TGTGCCAGCAGGGGGGCCATTTACGAGCAGTACTTC. This sequence encodes CASRGAIYEQYF.

The chain is built from TRBV4-1 and TRBJ2-1, with TRBD2 as a possible D gene (6 bases). The CDR3 has 17 residues. Between the trimmed V and J ends, which lost 3 bases and 7 bases, there was a span of 22 bases. The germline CDR1 and CDR2 sequences are MGHRA and YSYEKL. The CDR3 DNA reads as TGCGCCAGCAGCCACCCAGCGGGCCTCACCTTGGGGAATGAGCAGTTCTTC. Protein: CASSHPAGLTLGNEQFF.

The gene calls are TRBV30 and TRBJ2-5; TRBD2 agrees at 8 bases. Looked up from germline, CDR1 is GTSNPN and CDR2 is SVGIG (reference sequence). The CDR3 loop spans 16 amino acids. With 3 bases clipped from V and 5 bases from J, the junction kept 14 bases outside the gene matches. The CDR3 bases are TGTGCCTGGAGCGAAGGGGCTAGCGGGTTGGGGGAGACCCAGTACTTC. Amino acid sequence: CAWSEGASGLGETQYF.

The rearrangement uses TRBV28 and TRBJ1-5, with D unresolved. Looked up from germline, CDR1 is MDHEN and CDR2 is SYDVKM. The V and J ends lost 5 bases and 4 bases respectively, with 9 bases between them. The CDR3 has 13 amino acids. CDR3 in amino acids: CASSLIENQPQHF. CDR3 sequence (DNA): TGTGCCAGCAGTCTAATAGAGAATCAGCCCCAGCATTTT.

V usage is TRBV6-1 and J usage is TRBJ2-1, with 8 bases lining up with TRBD2. The junction had 0 bases not matched to a gene; V was cut back by 6 bases and J by 5 bases. The CDR3 length is 12 residues. Germline V gene data show CDR1 as MNHNS and CDR2 as SASEGT. The CDR3 nucleotides are TGTGCCAGCAGACTAGCGGACAATGAGCAGTTCTTC. It encodes CASRLADNEQFF.